This paragraph reports one TCR beta chain. In the source study's methods: Nucleated cell counts were estimated from reference gene primer amplification. Clones were sequenced by immunoSEQ multiplex PCR, and TCRdb holds only the in-frame ones, with some missing. The V and J calls and clone size come from that table; D and trimming were worked out from the DNA. The sample lists roughly 150,000 clones; about 80% were seen once. The data are from a study of blood T cell repertoires in COVID-19. In the study overall: COVID-19 samples, acute and convalescent, were from the United States, Italy and Spain. From T cells, B-cell-depleted T cells, or PBMCs came the material, which was cDNA or gDNA.

This CDR3 spans 15 amino acids. V lost 0 bases to trimming and J lost 10 bases; unmatched junction nucleotides: 9. Germline assignment: CDR1 LGHDT and CDR2 YNNKEL (reference sequence). The chain recombines TRBV3-1 (or the pseudogene TRBV3-2) with TRBJ2-3; 8 bases line up with TRBD2. What was sequenced was peripheral blood. The origin of this receptor is a man aged 60 to 69 with acute or convalescent COVID-19. The chain's CDR3 is CASSQDQTSGRAQYF. As DNA, the CDR3 is TGTGCCAGCAGCCAAGATCAAACTAGCGGACGGGCGCAGTATTTT.